Below are 24 T cell receptor beta chains sequenced from a single sample in a study of shared clonotypes between healthy human individuals. Assay used: immunoSEQ multiplex PCR; TCRdb lists only in-frame clones, some missing. The sample shows more than 2,000,000 clones, about 92% of them seen only once. Sequenced sample: naive CD4+ T cells from PBMCs. Subset given: CD45RA+ positively selected. Source of these receptors: a man between 18 and 35 years old in good health. Some clones in this sample may be carry-over from other donors' samples.

The rearrangement joins TRBV5-1 to TRBJ1-1; TRBD1 is a possible D gene (6 bases). V was pared by 5 bases and J by 0 bases, with 11 bases between. This CDR3 has 14 residues. Germline V lookup: CDR1 SGHRS, CDR2 YFSETQ. In DNA, the CDR3 is TGCGCCAGCAGGATAGGGGGGGTGAACACTGAAGCTTTCTTT. It encodes CASRIGGVNTEAFF.

The gene calls are TRBV5-4 and TRBJ2-5; D is possibly TRBD1 (5 bases). Germline V lookup: CDR1 SGHNT, CDR2 YYREEE (reference sequence). The ends were cut back, 4 bases at V and 5 bases at J, with 12 bases in the middle. The length of the CDR3 is 13 residues. The CDR3 region has the DNA TGTGCCAGCAGCCCAGGGATTACGGAGACCCAGTACTTC. This encodes CASSPGITETQYF.

This sequence joins TRBV11-2 and TRBJ1-1; D is perhaps TRBD1 (6 bases). The V gene's germline CDR1 is SGHAT and CDR2 FQNNGV. Trimming stripped 5 bases from V and 1 base from J, with 14 bases between. This CDR3 has 15 residues. CDR3 protein: CASSRLEGGNTEAFF. The CDR3, as DNA: TGTGCCAGCAGCCGTTTAGAGGGGGGGAACACTGAAGCTTTCTTT.

The V and J genes are TRBV7-7 and TRBJ2-2; D possibly uses TRBD1 or TRBD2 (5 bases each). CDR1 and CDR2 from the germline V gene are SSHAT and FNYEAQ (reference sequence). With 1 base removed from V and 2 bases from J, the gap between germline ends came to 17 bases. The CDR3 spans 18 residues. CDR3 region: CASSLGTGRGINTGELFF. The DNA for the CDR3 is TGTGCCAGCAGCTTAGGCACGGGACGGGGAATAAACACCGGGGAGCTGTTTTTT. The full variable domain, rest sourced from reference TRBV7-7 and TRBJ2-2, is GAGVSQSPRYKVTKRGQDVTLRCDPISSHATLYWYQQALGQGPEFLTYFNYEAQPDKSGLPSDRFSAERPEGSISTLTIQRTEQRDSAMYRCASSLGTGRGINTGELFFGEGSRLTVL.

The rearrangement joins TRBV4-1 to TRBJ2-1; D gene ambiguous. CDR1 and CDR2 from the germline V gene are MGHRA and YSYEKL. V gave up 0 bases and J gave up 9 bases, with 9 bases separating them. CDR3 length: 13 residues. This CDR3 is CASSQEPTGEQFF. CDR3 nucleotide sequence: TGCGCCAGCAGCCAAGAGCCGACTGGTGAGCAGTTCTTC.

V and J are TRBV19 and TRBJ2-1; the match to TRBD2 covers 10 bases. CDR1 LNHDA and CDR2 SQIVND come from the germline V gene (reference sequence). J lost 5 bases, V lost 6 bases, and 13 bases had no gene match. The CDR3 covers 17 residues. CDR3 coding DNA: TGTGCCAGTAGCCCTCCCCTCCTAGCGGGAGTCGACAATGAGCAGTTCTTC. Translation: CASSPPLLAGVDNEQFF.

V usage is TRBV30 and J usage is TRBJ1-4; 7 bases align to TRBD1. This CDR3 is built from 14 residues. Germline V CDR1 and CDR2: GTSNPN, SVGIG (reference sequence). V shed 3 bases, J shed 3 bases, and the junction held 4 bases outside the gene matches. CDR3 residues: CAWSRGQSNEKLFF. Here the CDR3 DNA reads TGTGCCTGGAGCCGGGGACAGTCTAATGAAAAACTGTTTTTT.

This clone has just a few counts. J is TRBJ1-1 and V is TRBV30; no reliable D call. CDR1 and CDR2 (germline): GTSNPN, SVGIG (reference sequence). This CDR3 is built from 14 residues. V was pared by 0 bases and J by 5 bases, with 13 bases between. CDR3 DNA: TGTGCCTGGAGTGTCGCCCGGTGGAGGACTGAAGCTTTCTTT. It yields the protein CAWSVARWRTEAFF.

The sample holds one count of this clone. V and J are TRBV21-1 and TRBJ2-7; the table calls TRBD2, which could not be checked here. TRBV21-1 is a pseudogene segment. The CDR3 sequence is 17 residues long. CDR3 nucleotides: TGTGCCAGCAGCAAAAGGTCTAGCGGGAGCGTATACTACGAGCAGTACTTC. It codes for CASSKRSSGSVYYEQYF.

The V call is TRBV30, the J call TRBJ2-1, with D possibly being TRBD2 (6 bases). This CDR3 has 12 residues. CDR1 GTSNPN and CDR2 SVGIG come from the germline V gene (reference sequence). The CDR3 spells CSSGYSYNEQFF. As DNA, the CDR3 is TGTAGTAGCGGTTACTCCTACAATGAGCAGTTCTTC.

The rearrangement uses TRBV19 and TRBJ2-5; D call uncertain. CDR3 length: 16 amino acids. The V and J ends lost 3 bases and 5 bases respectively, with 19 bases between them. CDR1 is LNHDA, CDR2 SQIVND, per germline (reference sequence). The CDR3 sequence: CASSIRSYGFSETQYF. The DNA of the CDR3 is TGTGCCAGTAGTATTAGATCCTACGGGTTCTCGGAGACCCAGTACTTC.

This chain links TRBV29-1 with TRBJ2-5; possibly TRBD2 for D (5 bases). The CDR3 is 13 residues long. Germline V lookup: CDR1 SQVTM, CDR2 ANQGSEA. Trimming took 6 bases from V and 0 from J, leaving 11 bases between them. The DNA of the CDR3 is TGCAGCGTCCATGGACTGTACCAAGAGACCCAGTACTTC. Its translation is CSVHGLYQETQYF. Filled out from reference TRBV29-1 and TRBJ2-5, the complete variable domain reads SAVISQKPSRDICQRGTSLTIQCQVDSQVTMMFWYRQQPGQSLTLIATANQGSEATYESGFVIDKFPISRPNLTFSTLTVSNMSPEDSSIYLCSVHGLYQETQYFGPGTRLLVL.

The rearrangement links TRBV6-1 to TRBJ2-7; D gene unclear. CDR3 length equals 11 residues. V lost 2 bases and J lost 7, with 6 bases in between. In germline, CDR1 is MNHNS, CDR2 SASEGT. As DNA, the CDR3 is TGTGCCAGCAGTGAATTCCTTGAGCAGTACTTC. It codes for CASSEFLEQYF.

This chain links TRBV28 with TRBJ1-2, with TRBD1 matching over 8 bases. Looked up from germline, CDR1 is MDHEN and CDR2 is SYDVKM. The CDR3 spans 16 residues. V was pared by 1 base and J by 8 bases, with 12 bases of the junction left unmatched. The DNA of the CDR3 is TGTGCCAGCAGTTTATATGGTCAGGGGGCGGCCCGGGGCTACACCTTC. Its protein is CASSLYGQGAARGYTF.

CDR3 sequence reads: CASSPAGSLLSYEQYF. CDR3 nucleotides: TGTGCCAGCAGCCCCGCGGGCAGCCTCCTCTCCTACGAGCAGTACTTC. V gene TRBV5-4 combines with J gene TRBJ2-7; D may be TRBD2 (5 bases). The CDR3 runs to 16 residues. V was cut by 4 bases and J by 0 bases, with 17 bases left in between. The V gene's germline CDR1 is SGHNT and CDR2 YYREEE (reference sequence).

The gene calls are TRBV11-2 and TRBJ2-3; tentative D call: TRBD2 (6 bases). This CDR3 has 14 residues. Germline V gene data show CDR1 as SGHAT and CDR2 as FQNNGV. V gave up 5 bases and J gave up 5 bases, with 14 bases separating them. CDR3 residues: CASSGPAGIDTQYF. CDR3 DNA: TGTGCCAGCAGCGGACCCGCGGGAATAGATACGCAGTATTTT.

The V and J genes are TRBV5-7 and TRBJ2-1, with TRBD1 matching 7 bases. TRBV5-7 is classed as an ORF, of uncertain function. The V gene end was trimmed by 4 bases and the J gene end by 10 bases; junction bases not matched to a gene: 14. This CDR3 is built from 15 residues. The chain's CDR3 is CASSAAARQGGEQFF. The DNA of the CDR3 is TGTGCCAGCAGCGCCGCCGCCCGACAGGGCGGAGAGCAGTTCTTC.

Points on this clone: Other DNA sequences from this sample encode an identical CDR3 as well. The chain carries TRBV7-2 and TRBJ2-7, with 12 bases fitting TRBD2. CDR3 size: 15 residues. V was pared by 1 base and J by 4 bases, with 2 bases of the junction left unmatched. Germline V lookup: CDR1 SGHTA, CDR2 FQGNSA. The CDR3 DNA sequence: TGTGCCAGCAGCTTAGTGACTAGCGGGGGTTACGAGCAGTACTTC. It codes for CASSLVTSGGYEQYF.

This chain connects TRBV4-1 to TRBJ1-2; D might be TRBD1 (6 bases). Trimming stripped 0 bases from V and 4 bases from J, with 9 bases between. The CDR3 is made up of 14 amino acids. Germline V gene lookup returns CDR1 MGHRA and CDR2 YSYEKL. The CDR3 region has the DNA TGCGCCAGCAGCCAAGAGGGGACATTCTATGGCTACACCTTC. Translation gives CASSQEGTFYGYTF.

The gene calls are TRBV9 and TRBJ2-1; 7 bases line up with TRBD1. The CDR3 loop spans 17 amino acids. V lost 3 bases, J lost 0 bases, and 9 bases stayed unmatched. Germline lookup yields CDR1 SGDLS and CDR2 YYNGEE. The CDR3 spells CASSATGEGASYNEQFF. The CDR3 DNA follows: TGTGCCAGCAGCGCCACGGGTGAGGGGGCCTCCTACAATGAGCAGTTCTTC.

The chain has TRBV7-2 and TRBJ2-7; 8 bases map to TRBD1. J was trimmed by 6 bases and V by 4 bases; bases with no gene match: 11. Looked up from germline, CDR1 is SGHTA and CDR2 is FQGNSA. This CDR3 contains 15 residues. In DNA, the CDR3 is TGTGCCAGCAGCTCTGTGGGACAGGCCCCCCTCGAGCAGTACTTC. It translates to CASSSVGQAPLEQYF.

This clone was observed a single time. V usage is TRBV5-4 and J usage is TRBJ2-2, with D tentatively TRBD1 or TRBD2 (6 bases each). The CDR3 loop spans 14 amino acids. Looked up from germline, CDR1 is SGHNT and CDR2 is YYREEE (reference sequence). Trimming took off 4 bases at V and 1 base at J, with 8 bases between the two ends. CDR3 DNA: TGTGCCAGCAGCGCGGGACAGAACACCGGGGAGCTGTTTTTT. Residues: CASSAGQNTGELFF.

This clone appeared a few times. V gene TRBV4-1 combines with J gene TRBJ1-5; D gene uncertain. V shed 3 bases and J shed 9 bases, with 12 bases lying between them. The CDR3 has 13 residues. Germline V gene data show CDR1 as MGHRA and CDR2 as YSYEKL. CDR3 coding DNA: TGCGCCAGCAGCCAGCTAGGGTTACGGCCCCAGCATTTT. Its translation is CASSQLGLRPQHF.

The chain joins TRBV5-1 to TRBJ1-1; 7 bases match TRBD1. The CDR3 runs to 14 residues. In germline, CDR1 is SGHRS, CDR2 YFSETQ. V lost 6 bases to trimming and J lost 4 bases; unmatched junction nucleotides: 9. The CDR3 loop reads CASIGQDGGTEAFF. In DNA, the CDR3 is TGCGCCAGCATCGGACAGGATGGGGGCACTGAAGCTTTCTTT.